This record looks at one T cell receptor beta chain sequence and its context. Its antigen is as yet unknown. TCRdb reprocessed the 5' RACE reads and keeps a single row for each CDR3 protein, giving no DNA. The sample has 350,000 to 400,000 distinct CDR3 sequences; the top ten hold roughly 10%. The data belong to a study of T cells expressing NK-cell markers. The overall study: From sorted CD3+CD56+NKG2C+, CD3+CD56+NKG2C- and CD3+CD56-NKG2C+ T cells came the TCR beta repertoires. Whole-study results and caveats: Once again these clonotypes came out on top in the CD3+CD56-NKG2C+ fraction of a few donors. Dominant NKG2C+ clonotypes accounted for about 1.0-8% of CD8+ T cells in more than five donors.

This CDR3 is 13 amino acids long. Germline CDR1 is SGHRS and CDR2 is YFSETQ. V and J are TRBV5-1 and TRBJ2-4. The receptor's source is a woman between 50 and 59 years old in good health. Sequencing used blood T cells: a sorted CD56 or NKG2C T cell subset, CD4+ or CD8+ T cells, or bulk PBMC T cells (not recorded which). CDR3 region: CASSLGPDSIQYF. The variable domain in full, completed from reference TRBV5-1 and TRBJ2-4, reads KAGVTQTPRYLIKTRGQQVTLSCSPISGHRSVSWYQQTPGQGLQFLFEYFSETQRNKGNFPGRFSGRQFSNSRSEMNVSTLELGDSALYLCASSLGPDSIQYFGAGTRLSVL.